These 6 T cell receptor beta chains were all obtained from the same sample, sequenced in a study of prognosis after radiotherapy for stage I lung cancer (dated by TCRdb to 2020 to 2023). For sequencing, an Illumina HiSeq 3000 was employed. Two rounds of multiplex PCR on genomic DNA were used to amplify the TCR beta CDR3 region. The first PCR round used primers specific to each TRBV and TRBJ gene, with sequences filed in Chinese patent CN105087789A. The public reads were run again by TCRdb, first through fastp at Q25 and then through MiXCR, and only productive beta chains were kept. Each entry merges the rows of one CDR3 protein and shows their most common DNA and genes. The sample contains some 19,000 distinct CDR3 sequences, 45% to 50% of them found a single time. Clones ranked in the top ten supply 30% to 35% of the sample. The source was PBMCs, collected before or after stereotactic body radiation therapy (not recorded which). These receptors originate from a donor aged 50 or older with non-small cell lung cancer.

Concerning this clonotype itself: This likely came from a read error, as a far larger clone is one base away. The chain links TRBV7-8 to TRBJ2-1, with TRBD1 identical over 7 bases. Germline V CDR1 and CDR2: SGHVS, FQNEAQ. The CDR3 totals 14 residues. Trimming took 7 bases from V and 10 from J; bases not matched to a gene: 13. The CDR3 here is CASTQQGLGYEQFF. CDR3 in DNA: TGTGCCAGCACCCAACAGGGGCTTGGCTACGAGCAGTTCTTC.

This chain connects TRBV6-1 to TRBJ2-3, with D possibly TRBD2 on 5 matching bases. The V and J ends lost 6 bases and 4 bases respectively, with 11 bases between them. The CDR3 totals 13 residues. Germline loops: CDR1 MNHNS, CDR2 SASEGT. The CDR3 DNA reads as TGTGCCAGCAGAGCGGACGAGTCAGATACGCAGTATTTT. Translating gives CASRADESDTQYF.

On this clonotype itself: In this CDR3 the conserved last residue, phenylalanine or tryptophan, is missing, so a read error is likely. The chain employs TRBV5-1 and TRBJ2-5; D possibly uses TRBD1 or TRBD2 (5 bases each). Germline assignment: CDR1 SGHRS and CDR2 YFSETQ. Trimming took off 4 bases at V and 1 base at J, with 14 bases between the two ends. The CDR3 consists of 15 residues. The CDR3 spells CASSLRASPQETQYL. The CDR3 DNA sequence: TGCGCCAGCAGCCTCAGGGCTAGCCCCCAAGAGACCCAGTACCTC.

The V and J genes are TRBV15 and TRBJ2-3; 11 bases map to TRBD1. The CDR3 is 14 amino acids. The germline V gene has CDR1 LNHNV and CDR2 YYDKDF (reference sequence). The junction had 3 bases not matched to a gene; V was cut back by 4 bases and J by 6 bases. CDR3: CATSKDRGLDTQYF. For the CDR3, the DNA is TGTGCCACCAGCAAGGACAGGGGGCTGGATACGCAGTATTTT.

There are many counts of this clonotype. The gene calls are TRBV7-3 and TRBJ2-2, with D perhaps TRBD2 (6 bases). The V gene's germline CDR1 is SGHTA and CDR2 FQGTGA. This CDR3 comprises 14 residues. V lost 2 bases and J lost 4, with 8 bases in between. CDR3 in amino acids: CASSLGGSTGELFF. The CDR3 bases are TGTGCCAGCAGCTTAGGAGGGAGCACCGGGGAGCTGTTTTTT.

This sequence joins TRBV30 and TRBJ1-5, with a possible D match to TRBD1 (6 bases). The CDR3 is 14 amino acids. Per the germline V gene, CDR1 is GTSNPN and CDR2 is SVGIG (reference sequence). The germline V and J ends were trimmed by 2 bases and 1 base, with 9 bases remaining between them. The CDR3 protein is CAWSTGQSNQPQHF. CDR3 nucleotide sequence: TGTGCCTGGAGTACAGGACAGAGCAATCAGCCCCAGCATTTT.